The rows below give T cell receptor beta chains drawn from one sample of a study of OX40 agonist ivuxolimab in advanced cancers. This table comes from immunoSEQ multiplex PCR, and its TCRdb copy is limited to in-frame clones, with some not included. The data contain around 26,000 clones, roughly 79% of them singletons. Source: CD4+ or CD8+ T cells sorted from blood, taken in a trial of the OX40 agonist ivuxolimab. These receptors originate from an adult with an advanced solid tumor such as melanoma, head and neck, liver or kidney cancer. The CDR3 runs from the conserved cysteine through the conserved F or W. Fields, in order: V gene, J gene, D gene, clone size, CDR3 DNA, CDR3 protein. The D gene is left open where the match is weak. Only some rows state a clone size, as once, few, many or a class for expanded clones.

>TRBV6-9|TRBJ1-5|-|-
TGTGCCAGCAGTTACGGACTTGATCAGCCCCAGCATTTT
CASSYGLDQPQHF
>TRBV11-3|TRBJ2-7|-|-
TGTGCCAGCAGCCCCCGGGGCTCCTACGAGCAGTACTTC
CASSPRGSYEQYF
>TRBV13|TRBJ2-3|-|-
TGTGCCAGCAGCTCCGGGTCTAGCACAGATACGCAGTATTTT
CASSSGSSTDTQYF
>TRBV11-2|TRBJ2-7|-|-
TGTGCCAGCAGCTTAGAAGGCAGGGTAGAGTACGAGCAGTACTTC
CASSLEGRVEYEQYF
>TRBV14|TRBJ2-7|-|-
TGTGCCAGCAGCCAAGTAACCCACGTATACGAGCAGTACTTC
CASSQVTHVYEQYF
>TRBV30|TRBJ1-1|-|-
TGTGCCTGGAGTGGACCCATGAACACTGAAGCTTTCTTT
CAWSGPMNTEAFF
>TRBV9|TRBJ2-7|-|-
TGTGCCAGCAGCGAGGGATACGAGCAGTACTTC
CASSEGYEQYF
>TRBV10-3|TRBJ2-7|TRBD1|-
TGTGCCATCAGTTCTCCTGGACAGGGCCGCCCCTACGAGCAGTACTTC
CAISSPGQGRPYEQYF
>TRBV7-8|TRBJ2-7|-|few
TGTGCCAGCAGCTTAACGGGAGCGACCTACGAGCAGTACTTC
CASSLTGATYEQYF
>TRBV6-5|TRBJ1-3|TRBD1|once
TGTGCCAGCAGCCCCGGGACAGGTGGAAACACCATATATTTT
CASSPGTGGNTIYF